The T cell receptor (beta chain) under discussion was sequenced for a study of blood T cell repertoires in COVID-19. Study at large: The samples span acute and convalescent COVID-19 from the United States, Italy and Spain. From T cells, B-cell-depleted T cells, or PBMCs came the material, which was cDNA or gDNA.

The table came from immunoSEQ multiplex PCR; TCRdb's copy has only in-frame clones and leaves some out. The repertoire holds about 120,000 clones, with around 78% as singletons. V trimming: 10 bases; J trimming: 9 bases; junction bases outside the gene matches: 18. The length of the CDR3 is 16 residues. Germline V gene sequence: CDR1 MRHNA, CDR2 SNTAGT. This chain joins TRBV6-4 and TRBJ1-6; TRBD1 aligns across 7 bases. The sequenced sample consisted of peripheral blood. The source of this sequence is a man in his thirties or forties with acute or convalescent COVID-19. The CDR3 sequence is CAIPRQGESLISPLHF. The CDR3, as DNA: TGTGCCATCCCAAGACAGGGTGAAAGCCTTATTTCACCCCTCCACTTT.